This T cell receptor beta chain was recovered during a study of T cell responses to AZD1222 COVID-19 vaccine. Overall study results and limits: Variant regions that are unmutated are reportedly the target of nearly half of spike-specific TCRs. Repertoire collection took place solely once the T cell response had peaked. Seropositivity was recorded at baseline in only a handful of AZD1222 recipients. Rises in breadth and depth of Spike-specific TCRs came after two AZD1222 doses.

This table comes from immunoSEQ multiplex PCR, and its TCRdb copy is limited to in-frame clones, with some not included. Here the sample spans roughly 260,000 clones, 85% to 95% being singletons. With regard to this clone: The antigen remains unidentified.

CDR1 SEHNR and CDR2 FQNEAQ come from the germline V gene (reference sequence). Trimming shortened V by 5 bases and J by 0 bases, and 7 bases separated the two germline ends. The CDR3 contains 13 residues. The chain is built from TRBV7-9 and TRBJ1-1; D unclear. Sample: peripheral blood, taken on day 0 of AZD1222 vaccination. The sequence was obtained from an adult in good health. The CDR3 DNA sequence: TGTGCCAGCAGCACCACACTGAACACTGAAGCTTTCTTT. Its translation is CASSTTLNTEAFF. Variable domain in full (rest from reference TRBV7-9 and TRBJ1-1): DTGVSQNPRHKITKRGQNVTFRCDPISEHNRLYWYRQTLGQGPEFLTYFQNEAQLEKSRLLSDRFSAERPKGSFSTLEIQRTEQGDSAMYLCASSTTLNTEAFFGQGTRLTVV.